This T cell receptor beta chain was identified during a study of spatial heterogeneity in lung cancer. Overall study context: Detected sequences consistently included more beta-chain ones than alpha-chain ones. As counted in raw reads, each unique TCR and UMI combination appeared more than ten times on average.

On each TCR cDNA molecule, a unique molecular identifier was present. TCRdb reprocessed the 5' RACE reads via MiXCR and lists one record per CDR3 protein. This sample yields roughly 11,000 distinct CDR3 sequences, of which 3.5% to 5% are seen a single time; just over 7.5% belongs to the top ten. By proportion, this clonotype is medium-sized (0.01 to 0.1%). Time point noted: sample taken at primary tumor resection. Whole RNA came from tumor, nontumor lung or frozen PBMC and was sequenced without being sorted. The donors were 72 patients with non-small cell lung cancer that was early-stage and untreated. The germline V and J ends were trimmed by 3 bases and 6 bases, with 15 bases remaining between them. The CDR3 spans 16 residues. Germline V CDR1 and CDR2: MNHNS, SASEGT.

Source: normal lung tissue next to the tumor, taken at surgery. V gene TRBV6-1 combines with J gene TRBJ1-6; D not resolved. This TCR came from a male donor with early-stage non-small cell lung cancer. The CDR3 here is CASSDEPASGNSPLHF. CDR3 sequence (DNA): TGTGCCAGCAGTGACGAACCGGCCTCGGGTAATTCACCCCTCCACTTT.